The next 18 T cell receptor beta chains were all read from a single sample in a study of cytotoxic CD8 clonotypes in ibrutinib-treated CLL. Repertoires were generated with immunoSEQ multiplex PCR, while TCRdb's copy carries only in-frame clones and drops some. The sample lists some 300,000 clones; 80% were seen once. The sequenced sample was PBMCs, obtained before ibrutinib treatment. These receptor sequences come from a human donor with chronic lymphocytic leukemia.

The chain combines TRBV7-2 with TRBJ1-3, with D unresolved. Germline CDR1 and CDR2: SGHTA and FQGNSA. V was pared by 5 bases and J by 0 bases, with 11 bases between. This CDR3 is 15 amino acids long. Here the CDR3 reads CASSLPLGSGNTIYF. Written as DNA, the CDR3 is TGTGCCAGCAGCCTCCCCCTTGGCTCTGGAAACACCATATATTTT.

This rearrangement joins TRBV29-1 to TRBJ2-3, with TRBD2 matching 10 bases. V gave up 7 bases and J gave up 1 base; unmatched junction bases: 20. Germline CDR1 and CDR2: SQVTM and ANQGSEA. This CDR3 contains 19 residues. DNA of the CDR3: TGCAGCGCCGTGCCCCTAGCGGGAGCCCTAATAGGGGGCACAGATACGCAGTATTTT. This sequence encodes CSAVPLAGALIGGTDTQYF.

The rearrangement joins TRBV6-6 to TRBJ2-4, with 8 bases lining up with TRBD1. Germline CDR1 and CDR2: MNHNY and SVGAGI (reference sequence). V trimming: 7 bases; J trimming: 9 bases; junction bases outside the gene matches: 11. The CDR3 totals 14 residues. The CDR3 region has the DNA TGTGCCAGCACCAAACGGACAGGGCGGGGCATTCAGTACTTC. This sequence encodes CASTKRTGRGIQYF.

CDR3 protein: CASSRRTSGSYNEQFF. CDR3 nucleotides: TGTGCCAGTAGTCGCAGGACTAGCGGGTCCTACAATGAGCAGTTCTTC. The chain is built from TRBV19 and TRBJ2-1, with 11 nucleotides matching TRBD2. The CDR3 is 16 residues long. The germline V gene encodes CDR1 LNHDA and CDR2 SQIVND (reference sequence). V dropped 5 bases and J dropped 1; count of bases not matched to a gene: 4.

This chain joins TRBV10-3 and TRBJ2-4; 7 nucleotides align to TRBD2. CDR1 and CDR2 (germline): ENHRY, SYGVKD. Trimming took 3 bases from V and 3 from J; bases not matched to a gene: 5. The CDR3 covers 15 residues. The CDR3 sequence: CAISDLRGDKNIQYF. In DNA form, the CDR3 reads TGTGCCATCAGTGATCTTCGGGGGGACAAAAACATTCAGTACTTC.

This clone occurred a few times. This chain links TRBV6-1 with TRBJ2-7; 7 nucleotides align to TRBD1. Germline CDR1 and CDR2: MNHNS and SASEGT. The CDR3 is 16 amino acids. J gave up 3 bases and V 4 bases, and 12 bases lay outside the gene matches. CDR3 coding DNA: TGTGCCAGCAGTGCGAAAGGGGACAGTGCTCGCTACGAGCAGTACTTC. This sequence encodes CASSAKGDSARYEQYF.

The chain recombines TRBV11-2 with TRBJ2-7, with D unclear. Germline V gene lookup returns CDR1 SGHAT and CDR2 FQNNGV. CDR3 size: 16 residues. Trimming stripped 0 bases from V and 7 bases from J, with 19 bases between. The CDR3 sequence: CASSLESIWSGLEQYF. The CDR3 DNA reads TGTGCCAGCAGCTTAGAGAGCATTTGGTCCGGCTTAGAGCAGTACTTC. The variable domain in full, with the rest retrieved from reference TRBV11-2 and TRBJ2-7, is EAGVAQSPRYKIIEKRQSVAFWCNPISGHATLYWYQQILGQGPKLLIQFQNNGVVDDSQLPKDRFSAERLKGVDSTLKIQPAKLEDSAVYLCASSLESIWSGLEQYFGPGTRLTVT.

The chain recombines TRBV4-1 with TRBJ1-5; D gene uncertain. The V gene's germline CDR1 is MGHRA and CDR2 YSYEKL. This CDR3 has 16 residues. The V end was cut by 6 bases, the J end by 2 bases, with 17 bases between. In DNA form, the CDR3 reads TGCGCCAGCAGTCCATTTAGCCCTGGAGGCAATCAGCCCCAGCATTTT. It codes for CASSPFSPGGNQPQHF.

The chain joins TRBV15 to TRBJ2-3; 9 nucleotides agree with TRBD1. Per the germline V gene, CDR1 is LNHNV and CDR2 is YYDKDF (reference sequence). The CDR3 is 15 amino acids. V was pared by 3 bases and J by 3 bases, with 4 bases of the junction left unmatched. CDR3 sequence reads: CATSRMGQGTDTQYF. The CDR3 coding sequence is TGTGCCACCAGCAGGATGGGACAGGGAACAGATACGCAGTATTTT.

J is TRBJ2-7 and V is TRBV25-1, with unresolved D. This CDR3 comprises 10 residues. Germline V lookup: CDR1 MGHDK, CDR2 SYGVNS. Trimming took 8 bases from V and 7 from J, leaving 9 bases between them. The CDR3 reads CASGLGEQYF. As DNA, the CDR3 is TGTGCCAGCGGGTTAGGGGAGCAGTACTTC.

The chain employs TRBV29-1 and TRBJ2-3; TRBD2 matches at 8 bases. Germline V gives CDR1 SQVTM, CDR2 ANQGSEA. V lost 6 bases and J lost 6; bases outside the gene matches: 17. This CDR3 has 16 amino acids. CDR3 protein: CSVERRTSSLADTQYF. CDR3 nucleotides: TGCAGCGTAGAAAGACGGACTAGCAGCCTCGCGGATACGCAGTATTTT.

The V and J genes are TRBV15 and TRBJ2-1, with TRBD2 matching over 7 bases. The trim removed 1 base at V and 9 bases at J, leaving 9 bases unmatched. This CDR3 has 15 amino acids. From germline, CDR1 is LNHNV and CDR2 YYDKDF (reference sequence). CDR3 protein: CATSRGLAVGGEQFF. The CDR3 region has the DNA TGTGCCACCAGCAGAGGACTAGCCGTGGGGGGTGAGCAGTTCTTC.

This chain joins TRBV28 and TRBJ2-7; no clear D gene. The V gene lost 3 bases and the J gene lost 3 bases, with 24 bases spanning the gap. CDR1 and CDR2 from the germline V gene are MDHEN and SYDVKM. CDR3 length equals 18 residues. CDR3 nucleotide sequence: TGTGCCAGCAGTTTCCCCCAGTATGCTTTACATCCTAGCTACGAGCAGTACTTC. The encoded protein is CASSFPQYALHPSYEQYF.

This CDR3 reads CASSTDRTRGTEAFF. In DNA, the CDR3 is TGCGCCAGCAGCACCGACAGGACCCGAGGCACTGAAGCTTTCTTT. The chain uses TRBV5-1 and TRBJ1-1, with a weak D call TRBD1 (6 bases). Germline values: CDR1 SGHRS, CDR2 YFSETQ. V dropped 4 bases and J dropped 4 bases, with 17 bases sitting between them. This CDR3 region has 15 residues.

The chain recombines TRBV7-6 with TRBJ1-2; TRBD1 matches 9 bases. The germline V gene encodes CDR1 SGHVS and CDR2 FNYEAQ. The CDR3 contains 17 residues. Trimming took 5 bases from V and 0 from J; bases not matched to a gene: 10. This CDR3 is CASSRGTGGMANYGYTF. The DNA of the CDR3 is TGTGCCAGCAGCCGAGGAACAGGGGGCATGGCTAACTATGGCTACACCTTC.

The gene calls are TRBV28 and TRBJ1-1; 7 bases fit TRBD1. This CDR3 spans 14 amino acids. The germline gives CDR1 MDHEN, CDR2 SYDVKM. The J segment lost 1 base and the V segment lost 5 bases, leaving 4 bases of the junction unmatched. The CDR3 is CASSLGGKNTEAFF. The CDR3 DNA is TGTGCCAGCAGTCTAGGGGGCAAGAACACTGAAGCTTTCTTT.

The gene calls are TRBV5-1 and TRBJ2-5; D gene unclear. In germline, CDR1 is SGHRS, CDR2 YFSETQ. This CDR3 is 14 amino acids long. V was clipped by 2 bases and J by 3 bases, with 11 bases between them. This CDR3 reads CASSLLPEEETQYF. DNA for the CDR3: TGCGCCAGCAGCTTACTGCCAGAGGAAGAGACCCAGTACTTC.

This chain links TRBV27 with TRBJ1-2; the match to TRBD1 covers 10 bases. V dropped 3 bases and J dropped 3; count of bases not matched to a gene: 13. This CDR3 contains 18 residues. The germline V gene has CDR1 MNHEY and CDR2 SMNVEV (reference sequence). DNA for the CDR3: TGTGCCAGCAGTTTTCGCCGGGACAGGGGAGGGAAATACTATGGCTACACCTTC. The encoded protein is CASSFRRDRGGKYYGYTF.